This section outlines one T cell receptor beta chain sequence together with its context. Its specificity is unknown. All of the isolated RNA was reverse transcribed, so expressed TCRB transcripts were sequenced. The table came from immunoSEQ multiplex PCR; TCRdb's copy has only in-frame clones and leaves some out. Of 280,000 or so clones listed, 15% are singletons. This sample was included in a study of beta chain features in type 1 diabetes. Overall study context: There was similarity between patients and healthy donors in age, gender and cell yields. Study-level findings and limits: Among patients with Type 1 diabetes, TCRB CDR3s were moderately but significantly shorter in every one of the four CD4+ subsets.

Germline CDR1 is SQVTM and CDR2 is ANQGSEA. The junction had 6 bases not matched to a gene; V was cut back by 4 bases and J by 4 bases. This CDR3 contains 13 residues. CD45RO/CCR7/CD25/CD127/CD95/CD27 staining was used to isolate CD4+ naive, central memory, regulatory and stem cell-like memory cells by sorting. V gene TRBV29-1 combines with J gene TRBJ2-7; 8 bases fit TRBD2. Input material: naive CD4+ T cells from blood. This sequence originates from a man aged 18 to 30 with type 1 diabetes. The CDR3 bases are TGCAGCGTTGTAGAAGCGGGAGTGTACGAGCAGTACTTC. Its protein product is CSVVEAGVYEQYF.